This TCR beta chain emerged from a study of long-term antiretroviral therapy in people with HIV. Version v3.0 of the immunoSEQ assay ran at survey level. The method was immunoSEQ multiplex PCR; TCRdb's version includes in-frame clones alone and lacks a portion of them. The sample records about 7,200 clones, around 70% being singletons. Per germline, CDR1 LNHDA and CDR2 SQIVND (reference sequence). The germline V and J ends were trimmed by 0 bases and 4 bases, with 16 bases remaining between them. This CDR3 contains 16 residues. The material was unsorted PBMCs, obtained approximately eleven months before starting antiretroviral therapy. The J gene is TRBJ2-7, the V gene TRBV19; D is tentatively TRBD1 or TRBD2 (6 bases each). The TCR comes from a man aged 40-55 years with HIV. The CDR3 nucleotides read TGTGCCAGTAGTATAGATCCCGGAACAGGGAGGTACGAGCAGTACTTC. Protein product: CASSIDPGTGRYEQYF.